The 19 T cell receptor delta chains given below trace back to one sample, sequenced in a study of gamma-delta T cells after stem cell transplantation. TCRdb reanalysed the RT-PCR reads with CATT. The sample gives 6,500 or so delta-chain clones, 20% to 25% of which show up once; more than 15% is in the top ten. Sequenced material: gamma-delta T cells. All receptors derive from a human donor. It is not recorded whose cells these are; they may come from a transplant donor.

By share of the sample, this clone is medium-sized. The chain uses TRDV2 and TRDJ1; no clear D. Germline assignment: CDR1 GEAIGNYY and CDR2 EKD. This CDR3 is 16 amino acids long. Trimming stripped 0 bases from V and 0 bases from J, with 13 bases between. This CDR3 is CACDTVHLSDTDKLIF. CDR3 coding DNA: TGTGCCTGTGACACCGTCCACCTCTCGGACACCGATAAACTCATCTTT.

With respect to this clone: One base separates it from a far larger clone, so it is likely a read error. This sequence joins TRDV2 and TRDJ1; D remains ambiguous. The length of the CDR3 is 21 residues. Trimming left V 3 bases short and J 4 bases short, with 35 bases between. The germline CDR1 and CDR2 sequences are GEAIGNYY and EKD. The CDR3 sequence: CACDSVRNVPSRSPRGDKLIF. CDR3 coding DNA: TGTGCCTGTGACTCCGTCCGCAATGTTCCCTCTCGTTCCCCGAGGGGCGATAAACTCATCTTT.

This sequence joins TRDV2 and TRDJ1, with TRDD3 identical over 9 bases. V dropped 1 base and J dropped 0; count of bases not matched to a gene: 5. This CDR3 contains 16 residues. Germline V CDR1 and CDR2: GEAIGNYY, EKD. DNA for the CDR3: TGTGCCTGTGACACTCTACTGGGGGACAACACCGATAAACTCATCTTT. It codes for CACDTLLGDNTDKLIF.

This clone qualifies as medium-sized. The V call is TRDV2, the J call TRDJ1; D is possibly TRDD2 or TRDD3 (5 bases each). The CDR3 runs to 19 residues. V dropped 3 bases and J dropped 0 bases, with 25 bases sitting between them. Germline V gives CDR1 GEAIGNYY, CDR2 EKD. DNA of the CDR3: TGTGCCTGTGACCACGTCCGGGGGCCCCCGGACCTTCACACCGATAAACTCATCTTT. Translation gives CACDHVRGPPDLHTDKLIF.

This clone appeared once. This may stem from a read error, because a much larger clone lies one nucleotide away. This chain connects TRDV2 to TRDJ1; 8 nucleotides match TRDD3. CDR1 GEAIGNYY and CDR2 EKD come from the germline V gene. The CDR3 is 21 amino acids. The CDR3 loop reads CACDTVMGDPYRKEYTDKFIF. The CDR3 DNA is TGTGCCTGTGACACGGTGATGGGGGATCCATATAGAAAGGAGTACACCGATAAATTCATCTTT.

This sequence joins TRDV1 and TRDJ1; D may correspond to TRDD2 or TRDD3 (9 bases each). CDR3 length equals 20 residues. CDR1 and CDR2 from the germline V gene are TSWWSYY and QGS. V was trimmed by 4 bases and J by 0 bases, leaving 27 bases between them. CDR3 loop: CALGAPFLLVLGDYTDKLIF. The CDR3 nucleotides are TGTGCTCTTGGGGCTCCCTTCCTACTCGTACTGGGGGACTACACCGATAAACTCATCTTT.

This clone counts as medium-sized. The genes are TRDV2 and TRDJ3; maybe TRDD3 (5 bases). This CDR3 has 19 residues. Germline values: CDR1 GEAIGNYY, CDR2 EKD. The V end was cut by 1 base, the J end by 0 bases, with 15 bases between. CDR3 sequence: CACDTVWARSSWDTRQMFF. Here the CDR3 DNA reads TGTGCCTGTGACACAGTCTGGGCCCGAAGCTCCTGGGACACCCGACAGATGTTTTTC.

The rearrangement uses TRDV2 and TRDJ1; TRDD3 matches 8 bases. Germline V gene sequence: CDR1 GEAIGNYY, CDR2 EKD. This CDR3 is built from 17 residues. V gave up 0 bases and J gave up 9 bases; unmatched junction bases: 17. The CDR3 is CACDTVLGATGGRELIF. Written as DNA, the CDR3 is TGTGCCTGTGACACCGTACTGGGGGCCACCGGGGGCCGTGAACTCATCTTT.

The table lists this clone with a few counts. The rearrangement joins TRDV2 to TRDJ1; 11 bases are shared with TRDD3. Per germline, CDR1 GEAIGNYY and CDR2 EKD. The CDR3 has 18 residues. After removal of 0 bases from V and 0 bases from J, the junction contained 8 bases not matched to a gene. The CDR3 here is CACDTLLGDNGYTDKLIF. CDR3 DNA: TGTGCCTGTGACACCTTACTGGGGGATAATGGGTACACCGATAAACTCATCTTT.

On this clone itself: This likely came from a read error, as a far larger clone is one base away. The chain combines TRDV2 with TRDJ1; 8 nucleotides line up with TRDD3. Per the germline V gene, CDR1 is GEAIGNYY and CDR2 is EKD. CDR3 length: 25 residues. V trimming: 3 bases; J trimming: 0 bases; junction bases outside the gene matches: 35. CDR3 loop: CACDPLNVLPPWGDISPTYTDKLIF. The CDR3 DNA reads TGTGCCTGTGACCCCCTCAACGTCCTCCCCCCTTGGGGGGATATATCACCCACGTACACCGATAAACTCATCTTT.

This clone showed up just once. The CDR3 region is CACDTAWGPHPKDTDKLIF. CDR3 DNA sequence: TGTGCCTGTGACACCGCCTGGGGCCCTCACCCTAAGGACACCGATAAACTCATCTTT. V gene TRDV2 combines with J gene TRDJ1; tentative D call: TRDD3 (6 bases). The germline V gene has CDR1 GEAIGNYY and CDR2 EKD. The CDR3 totals 19 residues. V lost 0 bases to trimming and J lost 0 bases, with 22 bases between them.

The chain joins TRDV2 to TRDJ1; 9 bases match TRDD3. CDR1 GEAIGNYY and CDR2 EKD come from the germline V gene. The CDR3 has 17 residues. The ends lost 3 bases at V and 3 bases at J; junction bases unmatched: 13. CDR3 loop: CACDHASPGDTPDKLIF. DNA of the CDR3: TGTGCCTGTGACCATGCCTCTCCGGGGGATACCCCCGATAAACTCATCTTT.

About this clone: One base away lies a much larger clone, so this may be a sequencing read error. Within the sample, other DNA sequences also encode this same CDR3. The chain employs TRDV2 and TRDJ3, with 9 bases aligning to TRDD2. This CDR3 has 22 amino acids. The germline V gene has CDR1 GEAIGNYY and CDR2 EKD. With 1 base clipped from V and 3 bases from J, the junction kept 18 bases outside the gene matches. CDR3 loop: CACDTGPSYARTRDWDTRQMFF. The CDR3 coding sequence is TGTGCCTGTGACACGGGGCCTTCCTACGCTCGCACCAGGGACTGGGACACCCGACAGATGTTTTTC.

The chain is built from TRDV2 and TRDJ1, with 12 bases lining up with TRDD3. From germline, CDR1 is GEAIGNYY and CDR2 EKD. V was clipped by 0 bases and J by 0 bases; unmatched bases: 10. The CDR3 contains 19 residues. The CDR3 nucleotides are TGTGCCTGTGACACCGGGGCCCTTCTGGGGGATACGTACACCGATAAACTCATCTTT. It is translated as CACDTGALLGDTYTDKLIF.

The table lists this clone with a few counts. The gene calls are TRDV2 and TRDJ3, with 8 bases lining up with TRDD3. The CDR3 has 18 residues. The V segment lost 4 bases and the J segment 2 bases; nucleotides outside the gene matches: 9. Germline V gene sequence: CDR1 GEAIGNYY, CDR2 EKD. The CDR3: CACDETGGVTWDTRQMFF. CDR3 nucleotide sequence: TGTGCCTGTGATGAGACTGGGGGGGTGACCTGGGACACCCGACAGATGTTTTTC.

This clone was seen only a few times. The J gene is TRDJ1, the V gene TRDV2; TRDD3 matches at 8 bases. The junction had 8 bases not matched to a gene; V was cut back by 3 bases and J by 3 bases. The CDR3 is 15 amino acids. Germline CDR1 GEAIGNYY, CDR2 EKD. This CDR3 reads CACDHLGGLSDKLIF. The CDR3 nucleotides read TGTGCCTGTGACCATCTTGGGGGATTGTCCGATAAACTCATCTTT.

The assigned J gene is TRDJ1, but the V gene is uncalled; TRDD3, as called in the table, went unchecked against the DNA. The CDR3 covers 22 residues. The CDR3 DNA is TGTGCCCGTGACCCCGTAGTACTGGGGGATAAGAACCGCCGAAAGTACACCGATAAACTCATCTTT. The encoded protein is CARDPVVLGDKNRRKYTDKLIF.

By frequency in the sample, this clone is large (0.1 to 1%). The chain is built from TRDV2 and TRDJ1; 11 positions match TRDD3. The CDR3 totals 20 residues. Unmatched junction bases numbered 17, after V lost 0 bases and J lost 3 bases. Germline V lookup: CDR1 GEAIGNYY, CDR2 EKD. CDR3 protein: CACDTVRVLGDIEGPDKLIF. The CDR3 DNA sequence: TGTGCCTGTGACACCGTTCGAGTACTGGGGGATATAGAAGGTCCCGATAAACTCATCTTT.

By proportion, this clone is medium-sized. The chain has TRDV1 and TRDJ1; 9 bases match TRDD3. Per germline, CDR1 TSWWSYY and CDR2 QGS. The ends lost 0 bases at V and 3 bases at J; junction bases unmatched: 11. The CDR3 loop spans 18 amino acids. CDR3 in amino acids: CALGELQGIRRDPDKLIF. Written as DNA, the CDR3 is TGTGCTCTTGGGGAACTACAGGGGATACGGAGGGACCCCGATAAACTCATCTTT.